The 12 T cell receptor beta chains in this list originate from one sample, sequenced in a study of regulatory T cells in long-lasting Graves disease. Researchers made TCR beta libraries by using iRepertoire HTBI primers and running Arm-PCR on CDR3 regions. MiXCR, run by TCRdb on the multiplex PCR reads, gives a single entry per CDR3 protein. This table holds about 470,000 distinct CDR3 sequences, roughly a fifth found once. Sample time point: persistent/refractory GD, antithyroid drugs over 5 years with positive TRAb. From RNA extracted from PBMCs, the TCR library was made. The material was peripheral blood mononuclear cells (PBMCs), obtained when the disease was refractory, from a patient treated with antithyroid drugs. These TCRs come from a female donor with Graves disease.

Ten or more counts support this clonotype. DNA of the CDR3: TGCAGTTCTCATTTTAGTGACGAGCAGTACTTC. The encoded protein is CSSHFSDEQYF. V is TRBV20-1 and J is TRBJ2-7; D not certain. From germline, CDR1 is DFQATT and CDR2 SNEGSKA (reference sequence). The CDR3 is 11 amino acids. V lost 8 bases and J 5 bases, leaving 13 bases between the germline ends.

The CDR3 protein is CASSRFGTLSQETQYF. CDR3 bases: TGCGCCAGCAGCCGATTCGGGACACTGAGCCAAGAGACCCAGTACTTC. The chain uses TRBV5-1 and TRBJ2-5, with TRBD1 as a possible D gene (6 bases). Germline V lookup: CDR1 SGHRS, CDR2 YFSETQ. Trimming cost V 4 bases and J 1 base, with 17 bases left between them. The CDR3 length is 16 residues.

In its sample, this clonotype was seen many times. V gene TRBV6-1 combines with J gene TRBJ1-2; 7 nucleotides match TRBD1. V gave up 6 bases and J gave up 2 bases; unmatched junction bases: 12. The germline V gene has CDR1 MNHNS and CDR2 SASEGT. The CDR3 has 16 residues. CDR3 nucleotide sequence: TGTGCCAGCAGCCCACAGGGGCGTCGGATCAACTATGGCTACACCTTC. Amino acids: CASSPQGRRINYGYTF.

This clonotype was detected many times. The J gene is TRBJ1-2, the V gene TRBV7-6; 8 bases line up with TRBD1. Germline CDR1 is SGHVS and CDR2 is FNYEAQ. CDR3 length equals 13 residues. The junction had 4 bases not matched to a gene; V was cut back by 5 bases and J by 5 bases. CDR3 bases: TGTGCCAGCAGCCCGGACAGGGAATATGGCTACACCTTC. This translates into CASSPDREYGYTF.

The rearrangement uses TRBV28 and TRBJ2-5; 13 nucleotides line up with TRBD2. The germline V gene encodes CDR1 MDHEN and CDR2 SYDVKM. The CDR3 loop spans 15 amino acids. Trimming cost V 2 bases and J 5 bases; bases outside gene matches: 2. The CDR3 loop is CASSLTSGGGETQYF. The CDR3 DNA reads TGTGCCAGCAGTTTAACTAGCGGGGGGGGTGAGACCCAGTACTTC.

In the case of this clonotype: Because the CDR3's place on the DNA is in doubt, the DNA is left out and the CDR3 is given as listed by TCRdb. The V gene is TRBV28, the J gene TRBJ1-4. CDR1 MDHEN and CDR2 SYDVKM come from the germline V gene. Ends included, the CDR3 has 14 residues. CDR3 sequence: CASSLGGEAKNCFF.

The V and J genes are TRBV7-9 and TRBJ1-1, with a possible D match to TRBD1 (5 bases). The length of the CDR3 is 14 residues. The V gene lost 1 base and the J gene lost 6 bases, with 12 bases spanning the gap. The germline gives CDR1 SEHNR, CDR2 FQNEAQ (reference sequence). The CDR3 loop is CASSLGSGSPEAFF. CDR3 sequence (DNA): TGTGCCAGCAGCTTAGGGTCAGGGTCCCCTGAAGCTTTCTTT. The full variable domain, completed using reference TRBV7-9 and TRBJ1-1, is DTGVSQNPRHKITKRGQNVTFRCDPISEHNRLYWYRQTLGQGPEFLTYFQNEAQLEKSRLLSDRFSAERPKGSFSTLEIQRTEQGDSAMYLCASSLGSGSPEAFFGQGTRLTVV.

Points on this clonotype: The junction departs from the called germline gene at one end, perhaps through a read error. The V call is TRBV7-2, the J call TRBJ2-7, with TRBD2 matching 14 bases. Looked up from germline, CDR1 is SGHTA and CDR2 is FQGNSA. The CDR3 runs to 16 residues. This chain's CDR3 is CAGSIQGLAGVGEQYF. CDR3 nucleotides: TGTGCCGGCAGCATCCAGGGACTAGCGGGAGTCGGCGAGCAGTACTTC.

This chain joins TRBV28 and TRBJ2-7; D may match TRBD1 or TRBD2 (5 bases each). This CDR3 contains 15 residues. The V gene lost 4 bases and the J gene lost 0 bases, with 13 bases spanning the gap. Germline CDR1 reads MDHEN; CDR2 reads SYDVKM. The CDR3 region has the DNA TGTGCCAGCAGTTCGGTGGGGGAAAGCTCCTACGAGCAGTACTTC. It yields the protein CASSSVGESSYEQYF.

The chain links TRBV28 to TRBJ2-2; 7 bases map to TRBD2. The J segment lost 6 bases and the V segment lost 4 bases, leaving 14 bases of the junction unmatched. This CDR3 is built from 17 residues. Germline CDR1 reads MDHEN; CDR2 reads SYDVKM. The CDR3 is CASSSPGLAGVAGELFF. The CDR3 nucleotides read TGTGCCAGCAGTTCCCCGGGACTTGCGGGGGTGGCCGGGGAGCTGTTTTTT.

The chain recombines TRBV6-1 with TRBJ1-3, with D possibly being TRBD1 (6 bases). CDR1 and CDR2 (germline): MNHNS, SASEGT. Trimming cost V 6 bases and J 2 bases, with 17 bases left between them. CDR3 size: 16 residues. CDR3 in DNA: TGTGCCAGCAGCCCTGGGGGCGCAGGACCTGGAAACACCATATATTTT. Its protein product is CASSPGGAGPGNTIYF.

The chain combines TRBV30 with TRBJ1-2; TRBD1 matches at 8 bases. The CDR3 is 14 amino acids. Looked up from germline, CDR1 is GTSNPN and CDR2 is SVGIG (reference sequence). V lost 0 bases and J lost 5; bases outside the gene matches: 5. CDR3 region: CAWSVGQGGYGYTF. In DNA, the CDR3 is TGTGCCTGGAGTGTCGGACAGGGTGGATATGGCTACACCTTC.